The entry below describes one T cell receptor (beta chain). No antigen is known for it. Other DNA sequences of this sample code for an identical CDR3. Measured with immunoSEQ multiplex PCR; TCRdb has only the in-frame clones, and not every one. In the table there are around 6,300 clones, approximately 67% of which are singletons. These data originate in a study of CD8 T cell repertoires and HIV-1 epitope variants. Study at large: Tested: three Gag epitope families, Nef HW9 and YT9. Autologous T cell-negative cells served as antigen-presenting cells in equal numbers. Cultures ran 10 days, with IL-2, IL-7 and IL-15 added on days 3 and 7.

Broader study findings: Only beta chains were identified, marking proliferation to antigen, not function.

The V end lost 5 bases, the J end lost 6 bases, and 16 bases lay between the germline ends. The CDR3 runs 14 residues. Germline CDR1 reads MDHEN; CDR2 reads SYDVKM. The chain couples TRBV28 to TRBJ1-1, with a tentative D call TRBD1 (5 bases). This sequence was found in a male donor with HIV. Sequencing used cultured CD8+ T cells derived from PBMCs. In DNA, the CDR3 is TGTGCCAGCAGTACCGACAGTTTTCTAGCTGAAGCTTTCTTT. Protein: CASSTDSFLAEAFF.